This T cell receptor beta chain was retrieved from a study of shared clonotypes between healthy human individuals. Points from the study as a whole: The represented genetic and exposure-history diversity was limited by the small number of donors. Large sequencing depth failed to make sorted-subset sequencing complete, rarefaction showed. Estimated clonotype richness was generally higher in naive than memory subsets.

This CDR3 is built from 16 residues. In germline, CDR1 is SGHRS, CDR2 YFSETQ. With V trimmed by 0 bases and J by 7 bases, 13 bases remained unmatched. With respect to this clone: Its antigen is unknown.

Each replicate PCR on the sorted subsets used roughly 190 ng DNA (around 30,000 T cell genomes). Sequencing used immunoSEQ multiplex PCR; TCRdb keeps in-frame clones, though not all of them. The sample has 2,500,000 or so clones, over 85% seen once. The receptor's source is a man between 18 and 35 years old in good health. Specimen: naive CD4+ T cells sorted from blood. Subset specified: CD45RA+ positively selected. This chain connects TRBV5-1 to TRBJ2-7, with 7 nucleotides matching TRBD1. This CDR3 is CASSLVGTVTSGEQYF. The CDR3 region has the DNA TGCGCCAGCAGCTTGGTGGGGACAGTCACTAGTGGGGAGCAGTACTTC.